Following are 17 T cell receptor beta chains from one sample sequenced in a study of blood T cell repertoires in COVID-19. Clones were read by immunoSEQ multiplex PCR, and TCRdb kept only the in-frame ones, dropping some. This table has about 21,000 clones, about 89% appearing once. The sequenced sample consisted of peripheral blood. These receptor sequences come from a man aged 70 or older with active COVID-19.

The V and J genes are TRBV11-2 and TRBJ1-1; D is uncertain. The CDR3 has 15 residues. Trimming left V 2 bases short and J 0 bases short, with 10 bases between. Per the germline V gene, CDR1 is SGHAT and CDR2 is FQNNGV. This CDR3 is CASSLSGILNTEAFF. Here the CDR3 DNA reads TGTGCCAGCAGCTTAAGCGGGATCCTGAACACTGAAGCTTTCTTT.

The gene calls are TRBV5-8 and TRBJ2-3; D is unclear. The CDR3 is 14 residues long. Germline V gives CDR1 SGHTS, CDR2 YDEGEE. V lost 1 base to trimming and J lost 1 base, with 7 bases between them. CDR3 coding DNA: TGTGCCAGCAGCTTGTCAACAGGCACAGATACGCAGTATTTT. Translated: CASSLSTGTDTQYF.

The rearrangement joins TRBV29-1 to TRBJ2-3; maybe TRBD2 (6 bases). With 6 bases removed from V and 4 bases from J, the gap between germline ends came to 20 bases. Per germline, CDR1 SQVTM and CDR2 ANQGSEA. This CDR3 has 15 amino acids. The CDR3 sequence is CSVAYGSGSADTQYF. In DNA, the CDR3 is TGCAGCGTCGCGTATGGTAGCGGCAGCGCAGATACGCAGTATTTT.

This clone was detected only a few times. The chain joins TRBV4-2 to TRBJ1-2, with D possibly matching TRBD1 (6 bases). Germline V gene lookup returns CDR1 LGHNA and CDR2 YNFKEQ. The CDR3 is made up of 14 amino acids. The V and J ends lost 5 bases and 4 bases respectively, with 14 bases between them. The CDR3 coding sequence is TGTGCCAGCAGCAAAACAGGGTTAGGCTATGGCTACACCTTC. Amino acid sequence: CASSKTGLGYGYTF.

CDR3 nucleotide sequence: TGCGCCAGCAGCTTGGGGGCAGAGAGCGAGCAGTACTTC. It is translated as CASSLGAESEQYF. This rearrangement joins TRBV5-1 to TRBJ2-7, with D uncertain. The CDR3 loop spans 13 amino acids. In germline, CDR1 is SGHRS, CDR2 YFSETQ. With 0 bases removed from V and 6 bases from J, the gap between germline ends came to 10 bases.

J is TRBJ2-3 and V is TRBV11-3; D is uncertain. Trimming cost V 6 bases and J 4 bases, with 14 bases left between them. Germline CDR1 SGHNT, CDR2 YENEEA. The length of the CDR3 is 14 residues. Here the CDR3 reads CASSKFFTADTQYF. Here the CDR3 DNA reads TGTGCCAGCAGTAAATTTTTTACGGCAGATACGCAGTATTTT.

The chain joins TRBV6-9 to TRBJ1-6, with D unresolved. The V end was cut by 8 bases, the J end by 14 bases, with 4 bases between. The germline V gene has CDR1 MNHGY and CDR2 SVAAGI. The CDR3 contains 8 residues. The CDR3 DNA reads as TGTGCCAGCTCAACCCTCCACTTT. Residues: CASSTLHF.

V is TRBV19 and J is TRBJ2-2, with 8 positions matching TRBD2. V was clipped by 1 base and J by 4 bases; unmatched bases: 2. The CDR3 extends over 15 amino acids. CDR1 LNHDA and CDR2 SQIVND come from the germline V gene (reference sequence). The CDR3 nucleotides are TGTGCCAGTAGTATAGCGGGAGGGGTCACCGGGGAGCTGTTTTTT. This gives the protein CASSIAGGVTGELFF.

V usage is TRBV7-2 and J usage is TRBJ2-1, with 8 bases fitting TRBD1. Germline V CDR1 and CDR2: SGHTA, FQGNSA. V dropped 4 bases and J dropped 8; count of bases not matched to a gene: 4. The CDR3 is 13 residues long. The CDR3 bases are TGTGCCAGCAGCTGGGGGACAGGTGATGAGCAGTTCTTC. Translation: CASSWGTGDEQFF.

V and J are TRBV2 and TRBJ2-7; D may be TRBD1 (6 bases). V lost 6 bases and J lost 3, with 12 bases in between. The CDR3 runs 13 residues. Germline lookup yields CDR1 SNHLY and CDR2 FYNNEI. This CDR3 reads CASRADRYYEQYF. The CDR3 DNA follows: TGTGCCAGCAGGGCGGACAGATACTACGAGCAGTACTTC.

The V gene is TRBV4-1, the J gene TRBJ1-4; D might be TRBD1 (6 bases). The CDR3 spans 16 residues. V dropped 1 base and J dropped 0 bases, with 9 bases sitting between them. Per the germline V gene, CDR1 is MGHRA and CDR2 is YSYEKL. CDR3 loop: CASSQGRTATNEKLFF. The CDR3, as DNA: TGCGCCAGCAGCCAAGGCAGGACAGCAACTAATGAAAAACTGTTTTTT.

This clone was seen a single time. The V gene is TRBV5-4, the J gene TRBJ2-7; possibly TRBD2 for D (6 bases). V gave up 0 bases and J gave up 4 bases, with 8 bases separating them. Germline V lookup: CDR1 SGHNT, CDR2 YYREEE (reference sequence). This CDR3 contains 13 residues. The CDR3 DNA sequence: TGTGCCAGCAGCTTGGTGGGGGGTTACGAGCAGTACTTC. It specifies CASSLVGGYEQYF.

The chain uses TRBV6-1 and TRBJ2-4, with D perhaps matching TRBD1 (6 bases). The CDR3 spans 14 residues. In germline, CDR1 is MNHNS, CDR2 SASEGT. The V gene lost 1 base and the J gene lost 7 bases, with 11 bases spanning the gap. The CDR3 loop reads CASSEGHTGNIQYF. The DNA of the CDR3 is TGTGCCAGCAGTGAAGGCCATACAGGGAACATTCAGTACTTC.

This clone has only one observation. CDR3 sequence (DNA): TGTGCCAGCTCACCACCTTCTAGCGGCACAGATACGCAGTATTTT. Its protein product is CASSPPSSGTDTQYF. The chain combines TRBV18 with TRBJ2-3; tentatively, D is TRBD2 (6 bases). CDR3 length: 15 residues. CDR1 and CDR2 (germline): KGHSH, LQKENI. Deletions cut 0 bases from V and 1 base from J, with 8 bases between.

CDR3 sequence (DNA): TGTGCCAGCCGGGGACAGCTCAACACCGGGGAGCTGTTTTTT. Translating it yields CASRGQLNTGELFF. V gene TRBV5-4 combines with J gene TRBJ2-2, with TRBD1 identical over 7 bases. With V trimmed by 7 bases and J by 2 bases, 5 bases remained unmatched. CDR3 size: 14 residues. Per the germline V gene, CDR1 is SGHNT and CDR2 is YYREEE (reference sequence).

In this sample, this clone turned up once. The rearrangement uses TRBV5-6 and TRBJ2-3; no clear D gene. Germline V gives CDR1 SGHDT, CDR2 YYEEEE. This CDR3 region has 13 residues. The V end lost 1 base, the J end lost 2 bases, and 5 bases lay between the germline ends. CDR3 nucleotides: TGTGCCAGCAGCTTGCGAGACACAGATACGCAGTATTTT. Protein sequence: CASSLRDTDTQYF.

DNA of the CDR3: TGTGCCAGCAGCTATACAGGACTATTGCTCGAGCAGTACTTC. It codes for CASSYTGLLLEQYF. The chain recombines TRBV5-6 with TRBJ2-7; D may be TRBD2 (6 bases). The CDR3 is made up of 14 amino acids. V was clipped by 3 bases and J by 6 bases, with 16 bases between them. Germline V gives CDR1 SGHDT, CDR2 YYEEEE.